This entry concerns a single T cell receptor beta chain. The data stem from a study of blood T cell repertoires in COVID-19. Study context: Spain, Italy and the United States supplied samples that represented acute and convalescent COVID-19.

Trimming took 5 bases from V and 7 from J, leaving 9 bases between them. The CDR3 length is 11 residues. Per the germline V gene, CDR1 is MNHEY and CDR2 is SMNVEV (reference sequence). Authors' data handling: Amplification from reference gene primers served as the basis for estimated nucleated cell counts. The repertoire was sequenced with immunoSEQ multiplex PCR; TCRdb's copy has only in-frame clones and lacks some. That table supplies the V and J calls and clone size; D and trimming were determined from the DNA. Of some 240,000 clones listed, roughly 90% are singletons. V usage is TRBV27 and J usage is TRBJ2-7; no reliable D call. The origin of this receptor is a man in his sixties with COVID-19, enrolled during active disease. Sequenced material: peripheral blood. CDR3: CASSAGWEQYF. DNA of the CDR3: TGTGCCAGCAGTGCCGGGTGGGAGCAGTACTTC.